This passage covers 9 T cell receptor beta chains from one sample sequenced in a study of cytomegalovirus exposure and HLA in healthy donors. PCR involved 60 Vbeta and 13 Jbeta primers. Only in-frame clones appear in the TCRdb table, and some are missing; sequencing was by immunoSEQ multiplex PCR. The sample carries 150,000 to 200,000 clones, roughly a tenth recorded once. Sequenced material: PBMCs. The receptors were gathered from a woman aged 25 to 39 in good health and CMV-seropositive.

This clone was found a few times. The chain joins TRBV6-5 to TRBJ2-2; possibly TRBD1 for D (6 bases). Germline V gene lookup returns CDR1 MNHEY and CDR2 SVGAGI. The V end lost 2 bases, the J end lost 2 bases, and 9 bases lay between the germline ends. The CDR3 loop spans 15 amino acids. The DNA for the CDR3 is TGTGCCAGCAGTTACGGGACACTTAACACCGGGGAGCTGTTTTTT. Its protein is CASSYGTLNTGELFF.

The chain recombines TRBV6-1 with TRBJ1-4, with 10 bases that match TRBD1. Germline V gives CDR1 MNHNS, CDR2 SASEGT. V shed 7 bases and J 6 bases; nucleotides not matched to a gene: 8. The CDR3 is 15 amino acids. The CDR3 loop reads CASTDRDRGDEKLFF. As DNA, the CDR3 is TGTGCCAGCACGGACCGGGACAGGGGTGATGAAAAACTGTTTTTT.

This clone has only a few counts. The rearrangement links TRBV11-2 to TRBJ2-2; 12 bases agree with TRBD2. The J segment lost 6 bases and the V segment lost 5 bases, leaving 10 bases of the junction unmatched. This CDR3 has 17 amino acids. Germline CDR1 reads SGHAT; CDR2 reads FQNNGV. The CDR3 sequence: CASSPPTSGGWPGELFF. CDR3 in DNA: TGTGCCAGCAGCCCTCCGACTAGCGGGGGATGGCCCGGGGAGCTGTTTTTT.

There are a few counts of this clone. The chain combines TRBV1 with TRBJ2-2; the D call in the table, TRBD2, was not verified against the DNA. TRBV1 is designated a pseudogene. The CDR3 is made up of 18 amino acids. CDR3 DNA sequence: TGCACCAGCAGCCAAGGACAGCTAGCGGGGGAGAACACCGGGGAGCTGTTTTTT. It is translated as CTSSQGQLAGENTGELFF.

This clone was counted a few times. The genes are TRBV7-9 and TRBJ2-7; TRBD1 matches 12 bases. The CDR3 consists of 16 residues. Trimming removed 4 bases from V and 4 bases from J; junction bases left unmatched: 8. Germline V lookup: CDR1 SEHNR, CDR2 FQNEAQ (reference sequence). The CDR3 loop is CASSSPGQGAGYEQYF. The CDR3 bases are TGTGCCAGCAGCTCCCCGGGACAGGGGGCCGGGTACGAGCAGTACTTC.

The rearrangement joins TRBV5-1 to TRBJ2-1; 7 nucleotides agree with TRBD2. Germline V CDR1 and CDR2: SGHRS, YFSETQ. This CDR3 has 18 residues. V trimming: 4 bases; J trimming: 1 base; junction bases outside the gene matches: 14. Here the CDR3 DNA reads TGCGCCAGCAGCCCGCTAACTAGCGCTAAGATATCCTACAATGAGCAGTTCTTC. Protein product: CASSPLTSAKISYNEQFF.

This clone was detected only a few times. This chain links TRBV29-1 with TRBJ2-5; no clear D. The CDR3 consists of 13 residues. The germline CDR1 and CDR2 sequences are SQVTM and ANQGSEA. V was pared by 4 bases and J by 5 bases, with 14 bases between. CDR3 nucleotide sequence: TGCAGCGTTGGGGTCACAGCCATGGAGACCCAGTACTTC. Translation gives CSVGVTAMETQYF.

This clone appeared a few times. The rearrangement joins TRBV10-3 to TRBJ1-2, with 7 bases lining up with TRBD1. Looked up from germline, CDR1 is ENHRY and CDR2 is SYGVKD. This CDR3 has 13 residues. V was pared by 6 bases and J by 3 bases, with 4 bases of the junction left unmatched. The CDR3 region is CAISSDRDYGYTF. The CDR3, as DNA: TGTGCCATCAGCTCAGACAGGGACTATGGCTACACCTTC.

The genes are TRBV7-6 and TRBJ1-1; D not certain. Trimming took off 0 bases at V and 5 bases at J, with 19 bases between the two ends. CDR3 size: 17 residues. Per the germline V gene, CDR1 is SGHVS and CDR2 is FNYEAQ. The CDR3 sequence is CASSLAFQYTRGTEAFF. DNA for the CDR3: TGTGCCAGCAGCTTAGCCTTTCAGTACACCCGGGGAACTGAAGCTTTCTTT.